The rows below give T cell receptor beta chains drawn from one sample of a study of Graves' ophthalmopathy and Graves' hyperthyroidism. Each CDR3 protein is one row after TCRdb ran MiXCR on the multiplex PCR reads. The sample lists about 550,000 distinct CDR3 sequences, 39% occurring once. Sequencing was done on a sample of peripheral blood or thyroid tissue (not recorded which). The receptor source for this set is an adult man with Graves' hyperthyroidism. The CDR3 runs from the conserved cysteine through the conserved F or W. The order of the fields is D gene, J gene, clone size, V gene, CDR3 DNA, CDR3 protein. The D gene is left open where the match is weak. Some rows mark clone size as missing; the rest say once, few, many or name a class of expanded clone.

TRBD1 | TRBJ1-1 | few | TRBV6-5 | TGTGCCAGCAGTTGGGACAGGAAAGCTTTCTTT | CASSWDRKAFF
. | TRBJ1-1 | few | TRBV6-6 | TGTGCCAGCAGTTACTCAACAGGCAGGGCCACTGAAGCTTTCTTT | CASSYSTGRATEAFF
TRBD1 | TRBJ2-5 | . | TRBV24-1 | TGTGCCACCAGTGATCTGTCCGGGACAGGGGAAGAGACCCAGTACTTC | CATSDLSGTGEETQYF
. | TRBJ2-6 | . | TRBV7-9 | TGTGCCAGCAGCTCCGCAGGGGCCAACGTCCTGACTTTC | CASSSAGANVLTF
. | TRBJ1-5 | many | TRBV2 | TGTGCCAGCAGTGGCCTGGGGGAAGCCGGCAATCAGCCCCAGCATTTT | CASSGLGEAGNQPQHF
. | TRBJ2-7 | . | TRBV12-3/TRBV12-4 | TGTGCCAGCAGTTTAACTAACTTTGCAATAGCACCGGGCGAGCAGTACTTC | CASSLTNFAIAPGEQYF
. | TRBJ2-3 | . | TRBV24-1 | TGTGCCACCAGTGATTTGGCGGGGCTCACAGATACGCAGTATTTT | CATSDLAGLTDTQYF
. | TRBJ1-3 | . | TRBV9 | TGTGCCAGCAGTTTAATGGGGGGAAACACCATATATTTT | CASSLMGGNTIYF
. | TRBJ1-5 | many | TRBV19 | TGTGCCAGTACTACCGCCAGGGGCGATCAGCCCCAGCATTTT | CASTTARGDQPQHF
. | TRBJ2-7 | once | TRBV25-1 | TGTGCCAGCAGTGCTAGGGGGGGGAAGGACTACGAGCAGTACTTC | CASSARGGKDYEQYF
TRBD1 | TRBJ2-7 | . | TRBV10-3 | TGTGCCATCAGTTTCCCCGGGACAGGGCCGCGGGAGCAGTACTTC | CAISFPGTGPREQYF
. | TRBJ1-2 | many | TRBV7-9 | TGTGCCAGCAGCCCTTCTTGGGGGAATGAGGGCTATGGCTACACCTTC | CASSPSWGNEGYGYTF
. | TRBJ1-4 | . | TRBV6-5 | TGTGCCAGCAGTTACGGATACAGGGCTGGCAAAAAACTGTTTTTT | CASSYGYRAGKKLFF
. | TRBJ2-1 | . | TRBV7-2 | TGTGCCAGCAGCGGAGGGGGGAGCTCACACAATGAGCAGTTCTTC | CASSGGGSSHNEQFF
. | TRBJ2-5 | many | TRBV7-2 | TGTGCCAGCAGCTTGTTTCAGTACCGCTCCCAAGAGACCCAGTACTTC | CASSLFQYRSQETQYF
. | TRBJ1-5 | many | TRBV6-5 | TGTGCCAGCAGCCCAGGGGCTTATAGCAATCAGCCCCAGCATTTT | CASSPGAYSNQPQHF
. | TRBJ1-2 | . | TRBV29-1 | TGCAGCGCCCAACCGTCTGGGGGCCCTTACTCCGGCGGCTACACCTTC | CSAQPSGGPYSGGYTF
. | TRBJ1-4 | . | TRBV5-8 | TGTGCCAGCAGCCGACAGATTGCAACTAATGAAAAACTGTTTTTT | CASSRQIATNEKLFF
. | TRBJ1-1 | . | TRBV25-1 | TGTGCCAGCAGTGACCCCCTTAGGCAGGCCGGACTTAACACTGAAGCTTTCTTT | CASSDPLRQAGLNTEAFF
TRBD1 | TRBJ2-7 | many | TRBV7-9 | TGTGCCAGCAGCCGGACAGGGCGCGAGCAGTACTTC | CASSRTGREQYF
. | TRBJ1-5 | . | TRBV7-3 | TGTGCCAGCAGCCAAGGCGCGGCCGGGGATAGCAATCAGCCCCAGCATTTT | CASSQGAAGDSNQPQHF
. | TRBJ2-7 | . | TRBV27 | TGTGCCAGCAGTTGGAGCTCCCAGGGGGCTTCGGGGGGCGAGCAGTACTTC | CASSWSSQGASGGEQYF
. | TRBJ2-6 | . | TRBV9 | TGTGCCAGCAGCGTTGAAGGGGGCTCTGGGGCCAACGTCCTGACTTTC | CASSVEGGSGANVLTF
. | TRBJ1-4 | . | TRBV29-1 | TGCAGCGTTGAAGGGGTGGGGAGAACTGAAAAACTGTTTTTT | CSVEGVGRTEKLFF
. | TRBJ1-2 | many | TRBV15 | TGTGCCACCAGCAGTGGGTCCTATGGCTACACCTTC | CATSSGSYGYTF
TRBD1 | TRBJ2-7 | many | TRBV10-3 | TGTGCCACCTTGGGACAGGGGAAGAACGAGCAGTACTTC | CATLGQGKNEQYF
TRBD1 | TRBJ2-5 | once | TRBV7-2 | TGTGCCAGCAGCCACGGGACAGGGCGAGCGGAGACCCAGTACTTC | CASSHGTGRAETQYF
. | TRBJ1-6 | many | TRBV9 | TGTGCCAGCAGCGTAGGGGACGGAGATTCACCCCTCCACTTT | CASSVGDGDSPLHF
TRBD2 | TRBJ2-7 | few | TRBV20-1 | TGCAGTGCATCCAGCGGGAGTACAAACGAGCAGTACTTC | CSASSGSTNEQYF
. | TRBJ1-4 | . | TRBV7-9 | TGTGCCAGCAGCTCGGCCCTTAATGAAAAACTGTTTTTT | CASSSALNEKLFF
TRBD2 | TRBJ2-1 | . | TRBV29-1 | TGCAGCGTTGATGACTTCAAGCGGGACCGCAATGAGCAGTTCTTC | CSVDDFKRDRNEQFF
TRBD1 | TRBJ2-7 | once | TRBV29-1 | TGCAGCAGCTCGACAGGGGGTAACTACGAGCAGTACTTC | CSSSTGGNYEQYF
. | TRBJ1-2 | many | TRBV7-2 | TGTGCCAGCAGCTTAGGGCGAAGGGGACGTGGCTACACCTTC | CASSLGRRGRGYTF
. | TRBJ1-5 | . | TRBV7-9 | TGTGCCAGCAGCTTAGCCTGGGGAGCGAGACAAGAGACCCAGCATTTT | CASSLAWGARQETQHF
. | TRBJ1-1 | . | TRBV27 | TGTGCCAGCAGTTTATCGAAGTCCCTGAGGTACACTGAAGCTTTCTTT | CASSLSKSLRYTEAFF
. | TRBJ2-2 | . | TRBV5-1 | TGCGCCAGCACCAATGCGGGACACTCGAACACCGGGGAGCTGTTTTTT | CASTNAGHSNTGELFF
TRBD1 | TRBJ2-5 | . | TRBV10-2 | TGCGCCAGCAGTGAGTACGAAGGGACAGGGCAAGAGACCCAGTACTTC | CASSEYEGTGQETQYF
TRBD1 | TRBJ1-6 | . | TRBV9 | TGTGCCAGCAGCGTTGGGACAGTTACGATTAATTCACCCCTCCACTTT | CASSVGTVTINSPLHF
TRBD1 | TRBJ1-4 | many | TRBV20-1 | TGCAGTGCTAGCGGCCAGGGGGATGAAAAACTGTTTTTT | CSASGQGDEKLFF
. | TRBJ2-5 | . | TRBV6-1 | TGTGCCAGCGTGGAGGGATTATGGGAGACCCAGTACTTC | CASVEGLWETQYF
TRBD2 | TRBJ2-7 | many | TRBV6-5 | TGTGCCAGCAAACCGGGACTAGCATCCTACGAGCAGTACTTC | CASKPGLASYEQYF
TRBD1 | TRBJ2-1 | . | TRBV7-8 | TGTGCCAGCAGCCGGACAGGGAATGAGCAGTTCTTC | CASSRTGNEQFF
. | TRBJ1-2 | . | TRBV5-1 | TGCGCCAGCAGCTTGTCTCCAGGATATCGGAACTATGGCTACACCTTC | CASSLSPGYRNYGYTF
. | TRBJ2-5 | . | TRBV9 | TGTGCCAGCAGCGTGGAGACAGGGACCCAGTACTTC | CASSVETGTQYF
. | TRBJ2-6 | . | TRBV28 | TGTGCCAGCAGGGATCCTGGGGCCAACGTCCTGACTTTC | CASRDPGANVLTF
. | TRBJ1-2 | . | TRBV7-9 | TGTGCCAGCAGCTTAGAGACGGGGGGCTTCGACTATGGCTACACCTTC | CASSLETGGFDYGYTF
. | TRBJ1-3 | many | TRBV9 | TGTGCCAGCAGCGTAGGAGGGATCTCTGGAAACACCATATATTTT | CASSVGGISGNTIYF
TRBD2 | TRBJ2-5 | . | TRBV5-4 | TGTGCCAGCAGCTTGGATCGTCTAGCGGGGGCCAAAGAGGCCCAGTACTTC | CASSLDRLAGAKEAQYF